This T cell receptor (beta chain) was retrieved from a study of cytomegalovirus exposure and HLA in healthy donors. V dropped 4 bases and J dropped 2 bases, with 13 bases sitting between them. The CDR3 loop spans 15 amino acids. The germline V gene encodes CDR1 SGHNT and CDR2 YYREEE (reference sequence). Use of 60 Vbeta and 13 Jbeta primers characterized the PCR. In the authors' workflow: An analysis that came later counted tens of millions of unique TCR beta chains, about 10 million shared. Data came from immunoSEQ multiplex PCR; TCRdb stores just in-frame clones and leaves some out. D and trimming were read from the DNA, whereas the V and J calls and clone size are those reported in that table. There are about 190,000 clones in the sample; roughly 73% occur only once, and less than 2.5% lies in the top ten.

This sequence was found in a woman younger than 45 in good health and CMV-seropositive. V gene TRBV5-4 combines with J gene TRBJ2-1; weak D call: TRBD1 (6 bases). The sequenced sample consisted of PBMCs. In nucleotides, the CDR3 is TGTGCCAGCAGCCCAGAGACAGGTACCTACAATGAGCAGTTCTTC. It translates to CASSPETGTYNEQFF.